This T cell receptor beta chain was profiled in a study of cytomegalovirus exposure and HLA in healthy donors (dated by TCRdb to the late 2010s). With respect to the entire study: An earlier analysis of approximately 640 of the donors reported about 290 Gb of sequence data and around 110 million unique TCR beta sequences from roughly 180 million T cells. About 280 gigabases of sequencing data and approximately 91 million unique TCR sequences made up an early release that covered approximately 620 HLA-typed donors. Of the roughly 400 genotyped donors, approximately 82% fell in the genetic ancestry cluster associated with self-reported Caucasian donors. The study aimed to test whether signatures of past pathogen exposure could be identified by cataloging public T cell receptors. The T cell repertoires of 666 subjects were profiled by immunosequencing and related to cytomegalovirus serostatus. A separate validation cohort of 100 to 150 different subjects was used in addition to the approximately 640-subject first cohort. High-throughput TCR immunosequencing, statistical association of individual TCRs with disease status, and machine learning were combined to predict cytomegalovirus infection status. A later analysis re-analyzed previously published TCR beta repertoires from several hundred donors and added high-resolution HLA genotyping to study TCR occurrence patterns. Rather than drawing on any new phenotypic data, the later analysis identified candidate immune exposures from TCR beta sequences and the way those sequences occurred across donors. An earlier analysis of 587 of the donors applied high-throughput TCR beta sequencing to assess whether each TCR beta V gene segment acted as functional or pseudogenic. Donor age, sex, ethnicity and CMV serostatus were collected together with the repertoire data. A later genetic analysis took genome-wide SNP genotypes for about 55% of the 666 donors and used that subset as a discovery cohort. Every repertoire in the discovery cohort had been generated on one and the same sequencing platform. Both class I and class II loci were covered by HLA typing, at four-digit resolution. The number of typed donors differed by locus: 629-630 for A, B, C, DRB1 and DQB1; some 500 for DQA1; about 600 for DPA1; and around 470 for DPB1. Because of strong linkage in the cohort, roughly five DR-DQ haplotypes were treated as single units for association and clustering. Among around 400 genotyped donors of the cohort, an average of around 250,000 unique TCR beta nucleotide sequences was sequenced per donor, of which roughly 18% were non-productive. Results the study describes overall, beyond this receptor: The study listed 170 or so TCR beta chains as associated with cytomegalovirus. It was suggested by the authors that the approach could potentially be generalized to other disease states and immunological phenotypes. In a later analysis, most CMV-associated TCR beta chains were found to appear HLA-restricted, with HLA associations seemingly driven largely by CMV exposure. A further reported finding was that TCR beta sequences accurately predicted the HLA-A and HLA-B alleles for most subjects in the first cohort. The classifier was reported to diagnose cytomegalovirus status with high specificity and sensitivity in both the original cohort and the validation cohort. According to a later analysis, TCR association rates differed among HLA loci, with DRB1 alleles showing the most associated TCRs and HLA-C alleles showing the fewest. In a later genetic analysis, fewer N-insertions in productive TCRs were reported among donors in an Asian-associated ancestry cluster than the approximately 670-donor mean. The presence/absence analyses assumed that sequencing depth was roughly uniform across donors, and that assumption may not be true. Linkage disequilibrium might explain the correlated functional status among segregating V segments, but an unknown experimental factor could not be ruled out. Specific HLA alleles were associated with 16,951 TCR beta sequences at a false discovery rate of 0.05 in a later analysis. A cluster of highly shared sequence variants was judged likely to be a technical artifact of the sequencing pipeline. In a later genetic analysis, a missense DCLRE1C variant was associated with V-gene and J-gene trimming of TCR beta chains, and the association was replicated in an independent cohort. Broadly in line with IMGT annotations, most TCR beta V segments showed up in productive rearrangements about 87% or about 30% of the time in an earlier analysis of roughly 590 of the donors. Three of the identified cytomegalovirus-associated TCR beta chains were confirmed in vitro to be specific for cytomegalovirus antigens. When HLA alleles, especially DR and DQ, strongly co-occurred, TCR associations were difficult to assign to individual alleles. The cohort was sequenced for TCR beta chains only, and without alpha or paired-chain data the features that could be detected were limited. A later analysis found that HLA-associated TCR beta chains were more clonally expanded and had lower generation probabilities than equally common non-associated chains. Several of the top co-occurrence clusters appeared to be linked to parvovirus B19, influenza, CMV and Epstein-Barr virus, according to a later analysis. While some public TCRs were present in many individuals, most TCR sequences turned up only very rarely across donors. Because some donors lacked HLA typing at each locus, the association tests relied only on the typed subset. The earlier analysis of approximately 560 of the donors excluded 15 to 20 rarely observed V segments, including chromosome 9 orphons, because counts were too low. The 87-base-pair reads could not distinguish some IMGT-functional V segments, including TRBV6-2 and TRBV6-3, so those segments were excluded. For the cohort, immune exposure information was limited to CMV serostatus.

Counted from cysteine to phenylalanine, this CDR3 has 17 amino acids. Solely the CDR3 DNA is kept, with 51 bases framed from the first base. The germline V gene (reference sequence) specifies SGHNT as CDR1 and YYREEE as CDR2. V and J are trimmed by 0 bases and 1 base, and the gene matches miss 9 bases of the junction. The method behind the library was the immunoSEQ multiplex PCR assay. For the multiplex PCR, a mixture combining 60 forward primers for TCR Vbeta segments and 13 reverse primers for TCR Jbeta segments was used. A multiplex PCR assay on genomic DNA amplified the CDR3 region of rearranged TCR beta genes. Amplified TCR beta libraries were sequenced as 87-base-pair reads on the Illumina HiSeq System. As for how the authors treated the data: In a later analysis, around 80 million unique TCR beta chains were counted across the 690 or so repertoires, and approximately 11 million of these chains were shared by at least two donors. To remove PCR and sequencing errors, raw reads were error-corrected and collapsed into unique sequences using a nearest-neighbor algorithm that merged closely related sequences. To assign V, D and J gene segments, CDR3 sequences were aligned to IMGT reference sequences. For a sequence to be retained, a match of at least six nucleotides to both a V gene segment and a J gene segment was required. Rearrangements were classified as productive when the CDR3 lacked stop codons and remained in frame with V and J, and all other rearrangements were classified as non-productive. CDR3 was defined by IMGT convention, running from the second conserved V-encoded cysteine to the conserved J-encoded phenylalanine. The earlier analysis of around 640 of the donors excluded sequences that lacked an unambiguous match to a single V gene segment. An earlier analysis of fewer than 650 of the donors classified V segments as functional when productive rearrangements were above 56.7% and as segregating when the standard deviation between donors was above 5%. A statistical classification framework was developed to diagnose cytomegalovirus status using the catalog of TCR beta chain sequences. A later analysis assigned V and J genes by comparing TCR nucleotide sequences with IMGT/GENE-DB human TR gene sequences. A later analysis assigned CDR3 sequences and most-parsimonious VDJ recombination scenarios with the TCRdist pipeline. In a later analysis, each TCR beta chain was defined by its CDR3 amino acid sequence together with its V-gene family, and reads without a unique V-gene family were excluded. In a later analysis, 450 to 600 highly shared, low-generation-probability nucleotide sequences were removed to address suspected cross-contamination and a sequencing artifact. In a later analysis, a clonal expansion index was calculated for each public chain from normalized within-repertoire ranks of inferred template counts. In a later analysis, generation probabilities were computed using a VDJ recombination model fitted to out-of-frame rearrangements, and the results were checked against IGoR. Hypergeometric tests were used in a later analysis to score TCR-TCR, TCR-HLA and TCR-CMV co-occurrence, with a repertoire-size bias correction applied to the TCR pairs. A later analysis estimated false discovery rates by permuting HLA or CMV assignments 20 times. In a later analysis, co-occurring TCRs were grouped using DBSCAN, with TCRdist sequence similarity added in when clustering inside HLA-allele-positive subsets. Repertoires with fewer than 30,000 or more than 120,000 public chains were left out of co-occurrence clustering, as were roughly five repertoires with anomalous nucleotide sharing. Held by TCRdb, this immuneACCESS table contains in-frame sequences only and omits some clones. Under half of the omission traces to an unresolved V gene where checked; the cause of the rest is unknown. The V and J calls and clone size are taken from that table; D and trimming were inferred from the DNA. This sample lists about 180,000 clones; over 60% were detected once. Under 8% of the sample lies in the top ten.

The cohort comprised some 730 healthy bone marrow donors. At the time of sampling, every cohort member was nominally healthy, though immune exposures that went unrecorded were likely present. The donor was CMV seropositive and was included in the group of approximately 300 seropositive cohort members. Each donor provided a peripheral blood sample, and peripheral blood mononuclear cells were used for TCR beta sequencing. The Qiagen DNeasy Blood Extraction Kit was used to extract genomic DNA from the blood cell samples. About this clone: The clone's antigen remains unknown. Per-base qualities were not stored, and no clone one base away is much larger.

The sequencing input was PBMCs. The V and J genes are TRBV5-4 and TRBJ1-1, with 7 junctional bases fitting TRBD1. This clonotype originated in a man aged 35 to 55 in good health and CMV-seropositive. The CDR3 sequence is CASSLVYRGQGNTEAFF. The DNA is TGTGCCAGCAGCTTGGTATACAGGGGCCAGGGGAACACTGAAGCTTTCTTT.